The text below deals with one TCR beta chain. Its antigen is unknown. TCRdb keeps only in-frame clones here, not all; method: immunoSEQ multiplex PCR. The top ten hold about 3.5% of the sample, which has 100,000 or so clones, more than 75% seen once. This sample is drawn from a study of T cell responses to AZD1222 COVID-19 vaccine. Study-wide findings and caveats: Baseline antibody screening turned up just a handful of seropositive AZD1222 recipients. There were vaccine-associated CD4 TCRs across spike, dominant at 160-218 and 743-854. Spike-specific TCRs gained breadth and depth after people received two AZD1222 doses. Unmutated variant regions are reportedly targeted by nearly half of spike-specific TCRs.

V was trimmed by 1 base and J by 2 bases, leaving 8 bases between them. This CDR3 region has 14 residues. CDR1 and CDR2 from the germline V gene are SEHNR and FQNEAQ (reference sequence). The genes are TRBV7-9 and TRBJ1-2; no reliable D call. Sequenced here: peripheral blood, sampled on day 0 of AZD1222 vaccination. The sequence came from an adult in good health. The DNA for the CDR3 is TGTGCCAGCAGCTTAGAAGGACTGAACTATGGCTACACCTTC. Amino acids: CASSLEGLNYGYTF.